Detailed here is one T cell receptor beta chain. The antigen remains unidentified. The ends lost 6 bases at V and 7 bases at J; junction bases unmatched: 6. CDR1 LNHDA and CDR2 SQIVND come from the germline V gene (reference sequence). The CDR3 has 14 residues. The data were taken from a study of T cell repertoires in cytomegalovirus infection. Study-level background: In public TCR beta signatures, there were indications of both CMV infection and matching HLA type.

TCRdb ran MiXCR on the reads and lists one entry per CDR3 protein. The sample yields some 940,000 distinct CDR3 sequences, 31% seen once. The sample in question was cultured CD8+ T cells from PBMCs, obtained from culture after CMV antigen stimulation. The receptor's source is a human donor in good health (CMV status not recorded). Some clones in this sample may be carry-over from other donors' samples. The V gene is TRBV19, the J gene TRBJ1-6; 7 positions agree with TRBD1. CDR3 DNA: TGTGCCAGTAGATTGGGGACAGAAAATTCACCCCTCCACTTT. This gives the protein CASRLGTENSPLHF.